The source of this T cell receptor (beta chain) is a study of cytomegalovirus exposure and HLA in healthy donors. Points from the study as a whole: A prior analysis recorded that most TCR beta V segments were productive about 87% or about 30% of the time. It was reported that TCR beta sequences correctly inferred the HLA-A and HLA-B alleles for most subjects.

PCR amplification relied on 60 Vbeta primers (plus 13 Jbeta primers). TCRdb keeps only in-frame clones here, not all; method: immunoSEQ multiplex PCR. Altogether 85,000 to 100,000 clones are present, approximately 81% being singletons, with the ten largest covering roughly 1.1%. Remarks on this clone: Its antigen is undetermined.

The donors (healthy individuals) were bone marrow donors. Material: PBMCs. The TCR sequence derives from a girl aged 2 to 9 in good health and CMV-seropositive.

CDR3 sequence: CASSQAKVGRLVADTQYF. For the CDR3, the DNA is TGTGCCAGCAGCCAAGCTAAGGTCGGGAGGCTAGTGGCTGATACGCAGTATTTT. This chain joins TRBV14 and TRBJ2-3, with 7 bases matching TRBD2. Unmatched junction bases numbered 16, after V lost 1 base and J lost 6 bases. Germline V gene sequence: CDR1 SGHDN, CDR2 FVKESK. The CDR3 runs to 18 residues.